This T cell receptor beta chain was observed in a study of response to subunit inactivated influenza vaccine. Trimming took off 3 bases at V and 16 bases at J, with 12 bases between the two ends. Germline V gene lookup returns CDR1 SNHLY and CDR2 FYNNEI. The CDR3 covers 11 residues. Whole-study results and caveats: The authors suggested that every seasonal influenza vaccination recruits few new T cells.

On this clonotype: No antigen is known for it.

TCRdb re-called the RT-PCR reads through MiXCR, storing one row per CDR3 protein. The profile covers more than 400,000 distinct CDR3 sequences, with 9.5% to 13% appearing a single time and about 12% taken by the ten largest. The sequence was obtained from a man over 45 who received an inactivated influenza vaccine. The chain uses TRBV2 and TRBJ1-4; D is undetermined. The sample in question was PBMCs from blood, obtained about 40 days after vaccination. The CDR3 DNA reads as TGTGCCAGCAGTGATGGCTTCAGGCGGTTTTTT. It specifies CASSDGFRRFF. Combining the CDR3 with reference TRBV2 and TRBJ1-4 gives the whole variable domain EPEVTQTPSHQVTQMGQEVILRCVPISNHLYFYWYRQILGQKVEFLVSFYNNEISEKSEIFDDQFSVERPDGSNFTLKIRSTKLEDSAMYFCASSDGFRRFFGSGTQLSVL.